Following are 5 T cell receptor beta chains from one sample sequenced in a study of T cell responses to AZD1222 COVID-19 vaccine. Only in-frame clones appear in the TCRdb table, and some are missing; sequencing was by immunoSEQ multiplex PCR. Altogether just under 150,000 clones are present, approximately 91% being singletons, with the ten largest covering 5% to 5.5%. Sequenced here: peripheral blood, sampled 28 days after the second dose of the MenACWY control vaccine. The receptors come from an adult who received the MenACWY meningococcal vaccine as a control.

The gene calls are TRBV18 and TRBJ1-2; 9 bases are a match to TRBD1. Trimming took 6 bases from V and 8 from J; bases not matched to a gene: 10. The CDR3 extends over 14 amino acids. Per germline, CDR1 KGHSH and CDR2 LQKENI. CDR3 bases: TGTGCCAGCTCTCCTTCGGGACAGGGAGAGGGCTACACCTTC. Its protein is CASSPSGQGEGYTF.

The rearrangement joins TRBV9 to TRBJ2-1; TRBD1 agrees at 10 bases. Germline V gene sequence: CDR1 SGDLS, CDR2 YYNGEE. This CDR3 is built from 15 residues. V shed 4 bases, J shed 5 bases, and the junction held 6 bases outside the gene matches. CDR3 residues: CASSFRTGGDNEQFF. CDR3 DNA sequence: TGTGCCAGCAGCTTCCGGACAGGGGGTGACAATGAGCAGTTCTTC.

The rearrangement uses TRBV7-3 and TRBJ2-7; tentatively, D is TRBD1 or TRBD2 (5 bases each). V dropped 4 bases and J dropped 6 bases, with 13 bases sitting between them. This CDR3 contains 13 residues. CDR1 and CDR2 from the germline V gene are SGHTA and FQGTGA. CDR3 sequence reads: CASSSRVGGEQYF. DNA for the CDR3: TGTGCCAGCAGCTCCAGGGTTGGGGGCGAGCAGTACTTC.

This clone was seen only a few times. V gene TRBV5-6 combines with J gene TRBJ2-3; the D is unclear. The CDR3 consists of 13 residues. From germline, CDR1 is SGHDT and CDR2 YYEEEE. Trimming pared 2 bases from V and 7 bases from J, leaving 11 bases between. DNA of the CDR3: TGTGCCAGCAGCTTTGAGCTCCTGCATACGCAGTATTTT. Protein product: CASSFELLHTQYF.

J is TRBJ1-2 and V is TRBV7-3, with TRBD1 identical over 9 bases. J lost 2 bases, V lost 4 bases, and 5 bases had no gene match. This CDR3 comprises 15 residues. CDR1 is SGHTA, CDR2 FQGTGA, per germline. CDR3 sequence reads: CASSSSGTGNYGYTF. CDR3 coding DNA: TGTGCCAGCAGCTCCTCCGGGACAGGGAACTATGGCTACACCTTC. Full variable domain (remainder filled in from reference TRBV7-3 and TRBJ1-2): GAGVSQTPSNKVTEKGKYVELRCDPISGHTALYWYRQSLGQGPEFLIYFQGTGAADDSGLPNDRFFAVRPEGSVSTLKIQRTERGDSAVYLCASSSSGTGNYGYTFGSGTRLTVV.